This T cell receptor beta chain stems from a study of blood T cell repertoires in COVID-19. Study details: Samples representing acute and convalescent COVID-19 were sourced from the United States, Italy and Spain. From T cells, B-cell-depleted T cells, or PBMCs came the material, which was cDNA or gDNA.

The trim removed 4 bases at V and 4 bases at J, leaving 12 bases unmatched. From germline, CDR1 is KGHSH and CDR2 LQKENI. This CDR3 has 17 amino acids. Original analysis: The assay estimated nucleated cells by amplifying reference gene primers. Assay: immunoSEQ multiplex PCR; the TCRdb copy retains only in-frame clones and omits some. Clone size and V and J calls were adopted from that table, with D and trimming inferred from the DNA. Counted here are under 250,000 clones, 88% occurring once; the ten biggest clones make up less than 3.5%. The chain uses TRBV18 and TRBJ1-4; TRBD1 matches at 7 bases. Source material: peripheral blood. The clonotype comes from a woman aged 60-70 years with acute or convalescent COVID-19. CDR3 in DNA: TGTGCCAGCTCACTCACCCGACAGGCAGGGGGTAATGAAAAACTGTTTTTT. Its translation is CASSLTRQAGGNEKLFF. The full variable domain, rest sourced from reference TRBV18 and TRBJ1-4, is NAGVMQNPRHLVRRRGQEARLRCSPMKGHSHVYWYRQLPEEGLKFMVYLQKENIIDESGMPKERFSAEFPKEGPSILRIQQVVRGDSAAYFCASSLTRQAGGNEKLFFGSGTQLSVL.